The clone carrying this T cell receptor beta chain was detected many times. This entry is derived from a study of T cells in Graves' hyperthyroidism and ophthalmopathy. Amplification of TCR beta CDR3 regions was performed using RNA transcripts as template. In the first-round RT-PCR of the TCR CDR3, the HTBI primer set was used. TCRdb independently ran MiXCR on the multiplex PCR reads; one entry per CDR3 protein. The sample holds under 400,000 distinct CDR3 sequences, roughly 14% seen once. Trimming took 0 bases from V and 0 from J; bases not matched to a gene: 4. The CDR3 extends over 15 amino acids. In germline, CDR1 is GTSNPN, CDR2 SVGIG (reference sequence). The hyperthyroidism was newly diagnosed and had lasted under 2 months; the patients were aged 18 to 65.

This rearrangement joins TRBV30 to TRBJ2-5, with 7 bases matching TRBD1. Material for sequencing was blood. This sequence was found in a woman aged 18-29 years with Graves' hyperthyroidism that later progressed to Graves' ophthalmopathy. The DNA of the CDR3 is TGTGCCTGGAGTGTACTGGGACAGTACCAAGAGACCCAGTACTTC. It codes for CAWSVLGQYQETQYF.